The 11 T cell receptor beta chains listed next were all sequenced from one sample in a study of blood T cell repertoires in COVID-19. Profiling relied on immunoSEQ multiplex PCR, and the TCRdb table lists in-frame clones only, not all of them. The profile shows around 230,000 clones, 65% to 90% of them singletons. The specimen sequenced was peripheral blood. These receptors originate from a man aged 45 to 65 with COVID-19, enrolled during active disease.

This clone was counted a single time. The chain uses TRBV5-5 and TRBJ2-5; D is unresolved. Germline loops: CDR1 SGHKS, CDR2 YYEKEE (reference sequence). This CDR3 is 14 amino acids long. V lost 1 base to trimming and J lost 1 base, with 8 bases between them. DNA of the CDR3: TGTGCCAGCAGCTTGTATGACACCCAAGAGACCCAGTACTTC. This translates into CASSLYDTQETQYF. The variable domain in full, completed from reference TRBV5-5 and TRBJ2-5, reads DAGVTQSPTHLIKTRGQQVTLRCSPISGHKSVSWYQQVLGQGPQFIFQYYEKEERGRGNFPDRFSARQFPNYSSELNVNALLLGDSALYLCASSLYDTQETQYFGPGTRLLVL.

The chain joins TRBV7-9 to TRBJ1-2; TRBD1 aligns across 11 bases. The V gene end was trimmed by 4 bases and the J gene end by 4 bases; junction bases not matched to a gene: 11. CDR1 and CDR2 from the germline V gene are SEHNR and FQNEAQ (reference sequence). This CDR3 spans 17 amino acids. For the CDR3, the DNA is TGTGCCAGCAGCTCAACCAGGACAGGGGGCTTTAGCTATGGCTACACCTTC. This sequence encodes CASSSTRTGGFSYGYTF.

The CDR3 sequence: CASAPGYWETQYF. As DNA, the CDR3 is TGTGCCAGCGCCCCCGGGTACTGGGAGACCCAGTACTTC. The V gene is TRBV6-5, the J gene TRBJ2-5; D is unresolved. V dropped 8 bases and J dropped 5 bases, with 15 bases sitting between them. Looked up from germline, CDR1 is MNHEY and CDR2 is SVGAGI. The CDR3 covers 13 residues.

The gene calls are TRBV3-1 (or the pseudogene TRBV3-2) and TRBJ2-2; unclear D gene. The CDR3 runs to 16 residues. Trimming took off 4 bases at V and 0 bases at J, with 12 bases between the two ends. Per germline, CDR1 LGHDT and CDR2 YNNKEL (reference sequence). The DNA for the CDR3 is TGTGCCAGCAGCCTCTTAGTAACGGCGAACACCGGGGAGCTGTTTTTT. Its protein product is CASSLLVTANTGELFF.

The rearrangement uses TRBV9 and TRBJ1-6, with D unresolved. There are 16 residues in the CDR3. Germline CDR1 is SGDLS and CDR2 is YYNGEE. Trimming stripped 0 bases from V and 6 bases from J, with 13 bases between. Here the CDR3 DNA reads TGTGCCAGCAGCGTAGAACCGAGGCCGACTAATTCACCCCTCCACTTT. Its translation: CASSVEPRPTNSPLHF. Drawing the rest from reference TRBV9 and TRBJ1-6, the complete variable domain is DSGVTQTPKHLITATGQRVTLRCSPRSGDLSVYWYQQSLDQGLQFLIQYYNGEERAKGNILERFSAQQFPDLHSELNLSSLELGDSALYFCASSVEPRPTNSPLHFGNGTRLTVT.

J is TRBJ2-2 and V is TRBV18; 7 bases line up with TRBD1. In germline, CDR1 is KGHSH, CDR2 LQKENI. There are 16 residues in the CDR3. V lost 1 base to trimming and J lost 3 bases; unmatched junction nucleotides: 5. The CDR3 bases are TGTGCCAGCTCACCACTTCGCCAGGGGGACACCGGGGAGCTGTTTTTT. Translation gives CASSPLRQGDTGELFF.

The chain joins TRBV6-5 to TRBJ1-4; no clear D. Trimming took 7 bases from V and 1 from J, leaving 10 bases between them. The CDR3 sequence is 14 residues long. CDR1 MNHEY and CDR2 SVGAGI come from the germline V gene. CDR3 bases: TGTGCCAGCAATCTACAGCTAACTAATGAAAAACTGTTTTTT. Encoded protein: CASNLQLTNEKLFF.

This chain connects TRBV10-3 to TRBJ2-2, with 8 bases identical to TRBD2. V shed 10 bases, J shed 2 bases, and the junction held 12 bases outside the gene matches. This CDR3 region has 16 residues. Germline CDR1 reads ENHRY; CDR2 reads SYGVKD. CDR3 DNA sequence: TGTGCCACCTCCTCCGGAGCGGGAGAAAACACCGGGGAGCTGTTTTTT. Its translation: CATSSGAGENTGELFF.

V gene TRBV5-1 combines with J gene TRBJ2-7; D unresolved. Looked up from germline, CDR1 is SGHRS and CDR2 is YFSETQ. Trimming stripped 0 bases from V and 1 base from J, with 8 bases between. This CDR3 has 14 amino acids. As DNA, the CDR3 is TGCGCCAGCAGCTTGGCTAGATATTCCTACGAGCAGTACTTC. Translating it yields CASSLARYSYEQYF.

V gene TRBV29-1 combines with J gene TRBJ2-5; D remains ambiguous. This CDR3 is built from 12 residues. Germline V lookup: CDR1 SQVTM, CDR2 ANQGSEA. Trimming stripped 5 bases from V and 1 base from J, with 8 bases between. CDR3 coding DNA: TGCAGCGTTCTAGAGATCCAAGAGACCCAGTACTTC. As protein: CSVLEIQETQYF.

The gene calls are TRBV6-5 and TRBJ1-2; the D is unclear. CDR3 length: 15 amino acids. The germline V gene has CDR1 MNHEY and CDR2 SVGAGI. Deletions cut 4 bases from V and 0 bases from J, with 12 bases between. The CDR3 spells CASSFNYGANYGYTF. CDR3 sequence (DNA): TGTGCCAGCAGTTTTAATTACGGAGCTAACTATGGCTACACCTTC.